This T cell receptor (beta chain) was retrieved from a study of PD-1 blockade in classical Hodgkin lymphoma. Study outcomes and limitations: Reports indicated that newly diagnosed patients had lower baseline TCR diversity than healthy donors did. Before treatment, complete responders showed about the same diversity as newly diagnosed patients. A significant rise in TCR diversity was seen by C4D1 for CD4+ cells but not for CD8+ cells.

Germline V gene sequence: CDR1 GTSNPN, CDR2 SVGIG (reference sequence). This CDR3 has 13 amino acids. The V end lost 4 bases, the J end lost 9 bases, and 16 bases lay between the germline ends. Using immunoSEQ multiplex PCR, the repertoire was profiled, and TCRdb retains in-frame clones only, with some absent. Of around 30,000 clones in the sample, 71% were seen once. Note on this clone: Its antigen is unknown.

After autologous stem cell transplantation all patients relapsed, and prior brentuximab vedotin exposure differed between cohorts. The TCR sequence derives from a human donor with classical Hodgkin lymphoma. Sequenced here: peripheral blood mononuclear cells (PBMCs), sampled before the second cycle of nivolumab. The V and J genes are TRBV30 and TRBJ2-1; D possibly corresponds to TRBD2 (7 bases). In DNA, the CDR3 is TGTGCCTGGATTAGGGGGGGCTCTGGTGAGCAGTTCTTC. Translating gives CAWIRGGSGEQFF.